Below are 23 T cell receptor beta chains sequenced from a single sample in a study of OX40 agonist ivuxolimab in advanced cancers. The protocol used for the library was the immunoSEQ multiplex PCR assay. The source is immuneACCESS, and TCRdb retained only in-frame sequences with V and J called. Part of the clones is not carried over; for the studies checked, unresolved V genes explain less than half of this, and the remainder is unexplained. The sample table lists 40,000 to 45,000 clones, 82% of them with a count of one. Together, the top ten hold roughly 25% of the sample. The material was CD4+ or CD8+ T cells sorted from blood, obtained in a trial of the OX40 agonist ivuxolimab. These receptors were obtained from an adult with an advanced solid tumor such as melanoma, head and neck, liver or kidney cancer.

This chain joins TRBV5-6 and TRBJ2-3; D remains ambiguous. Trimming took 3 bases from V and 1 from J, leaving 12 bases between them. Germline V gives CDR1 SGHDT, CDR2 YYEEEE. The CDR3 has 15 amino acids. The DNA for the CDR3 is TGTGCCAGCAGCTCCAGGAAAAGGGGCACAGATACGCAGTATTTT. As protein: CASSSRKRGTDTQYF.

V gene TRBV11-1 combines with J gene TRBJ2-1; D is unresolved. CDR3 length: 12 residues. V was cut by 2 bases and J by 10 bases, with 9 bases left in between. Germline V lookup: CDR1 SGHAT, CDR2 FQDESV (reference sequence). CDR3 in DNA: TGTGCCAGCAGCTTAATGGAGAAAGAGCAGTTCTTC. Residues: CASSLMEKEQFF.

The chain links TRBV5-4 to TRBJ1-4; D is uncertain. Trimming removed 0 bases at V and 2 bases at J, with 11 bases between. The germline CDR1 and CDR2 sequences are SGHNT and YYREEE (reference sequence). The CDR3 extends over 16 amino acids. The CDR3 coding sequence is TGTGCCAGCAGCTTGGCCGAGACACGGACTAATGAAAAACTGTTTTTT. Its translation: CASSLAETRTNEKLFF.

This rearrangement joins TRBV14 to TRBJ2-1; D gene ambiguous. V gave up 0 bases and J gave up 1 base, with 13 bases separating them. The germline gives CDR1 SGHDN, CDR2 FVKESK. The CDR3 spans 17 residues. The CDR3 nucleotides are TGTGCCAGCAGCCAAGAGCGAGATTTAGTATCCTACAATGAGCAGTTCTTC. Encoded protein: CASSQERDLVSYNEQFF.

The rearrangement uses TRBV27 and TRBJ2-5; D possibly corresponds to TRBD2 (5 bases). The DNA end favors TRBJ2-7, so the J call may be wrong. The length of the CDR3 is 15 residues. The germline V gene encodes CDR1 MNHEY and CDR2 SMNVEV (reference sequence). CDR3 sequence: CASSLYPGRAYEQYF. Here the CDR3 DNA reads TGTGCCAGCAGTTTATACCCGGGAAGGGCCTACGAGCAGTACTTC.

Of note for this clone: A much bigger clone sits one base away, suggesting this may be a read error. The CDR3 DNA follows: TGTGCCAGCAGTTACGGGAACACTGAAGCTTTCTTT. This encodes CASSYGNTEAFF. The V and J genes are TRBV27 and TRBJ1-1; D gene unclear. The V gene's germline CDR1 is MNHEY and CDR2 SMNVEV (reference sequence). This CDR3 has 12 amino acids. V was shortened by 4 bases and J by 1 base, with 4 bases between the two germline ends.

Notes on this clone: One end of the junction fails to match germline, which may point to a read error. This chain connects TRBV6-5 to TRBJ2-1; unclear D gene. The CDR3 runs to 14 residues. Germline V CDR1 and CDR2: MNHEY, SVGAGI. This CDR3 is CASSDSWTTDEQFF. The CDR3 DNA is TGTGCCAGCAGTGACTCTTGGACCACGGATGAGCAGTTCTTC.

The rearrangement uses TRBV5-6 and TRBJ1-2; no reliable D call. CDR1 SGHDT and CDR2 YYEEEE come from the germline V gene. The CDR3 has 14 residues. The V gene lost 4 bases and the J gene lost 7 bases, with 17 bases spanning the gap. In DNA form, the CDR3 reads TGTGCCAGCAGCAAGACTCCGACGTTAGGTGGCTACACCTTC. Translation: CASSKTPTLGGYTF.

The chain recombines TRBV19 with TRBJ1-4; D perhaps matches TRBD1 (5 bases). The CDR3 spans 15 residues. In germline, CDR1 is LNHDA, CDR2 SQIVND (reference sequence). The ends were cut back, 5 bases at V and 8 bases at J, with 18 bases in the middle. The DNA of the CDR3 is TGTGCCAGTAGTGCCTCGTGGGGGGGTCGAGAAAAACTGTTTTTT. Translation gives CASSASWGGREKLFF.

This rearrangement joins TRBV7-9 to TRBJ2-7, with 12 bases matching TRBD2. Trimming cost V 5 bases and J 3 bases; bases outside gene matches: 2. Germline CDR1 SEHNR, CDR2 FQNEAQ (reference sequence). The CDR3 contains 14 residues. CDR3 coding DNA: TGTGCCAGCAGCCTGGGACTAGCGGGCTACGAGCAGTACTTC. Amino acid sequence: CASSLGLAGYEQYF.

V and J are TRBV4-1 and TRBJ2-2; 14 bases are a match to TRBD2. The V gene end was trimmed by 5 bases and the J gene end by 7 bases; junction bases not matched to a gene: 9. Germline assignment: CDR1 MGHRA and CDR2 YSYEKL. The length of the CDR3 is 17 residues. The chain's CDR3 is CASSDTGLAGADGELFF. The DNA for the CDR3 is TGCGCCAGCAGCGATACGGGACTAGCGGGAGCGGACGGGGAGCTGTTTTTT.

The gene calls are TRBV28 and TRBJ2-7, with D perhaps matching TRBD2 (6 bases). The germline gives CDR1 MDHEN, CDR2 SYDVKM. The CDR3 extends over 15 amino acids. The V end lost 3 bases, the J end lost 3 bases, and 15 bases lay between the germline ends. The DNA of the CDR3 is TGTGCCAGCAGTTTGCCCGCCGGACTAAGCTACGAGCAGTACTTC. Translating it yields CASSLPAGLSYEQYF. Using reference TRBV28 and TRBJ2-7 for the parts outside the CDR3, the full variable domain is DVKVTQSSRYLVKRTGEKVFLECVQDMDHENMFWYRQDPGLGLRLIYFSYDVKMKEKGDIPEGYSVSREKKERFSLILESASTNQTSMYLCASSLPAGLSYEQYFGPGTRLTVT.

The chain is built from TRBV5-5 and TRBJ2-7, with 11 bases lining up with TRBD2. This CDR3 contains 17 residues. V shed 4 bases, J shed 0 bases, and the junction held 9 bases outside the gene matches. Germline-derived CDR1 and CDR2 are SGHKS and YYEKEE (reference sequence). The CDR3 sequence is CASSPRASGRHSYEQYF. The CDR3 DNA is TGTGCCAGCAGCCCAAGGGCTAGCGGGAGGCACTCCTACGAGCAGTACTTC. The whole variable domain, remainder taken from reference TRBV5-5 and TRBJ2-7, is DAGVTQSPTHLIKTRGQQVTLRCSPISGHKSVSWYQQVLGQGPQFIFQYYEKEERGRGNFPDRFSARQFPNYSSELNVNALLLGDSALYLCASSPRASGRHSYEQYFGPGTRLTVT.

CDR3 coding DNA: TGTGCCAGCAGCTTGGCAGTTCTAGCGGGACACACCGGGGAGCTGTTTTTT. Amino acid sequence: CASSLAVLAGHTGELFF. The chain joins TRBV5-6 to TRBJ2-2; 9 bases map to TRBD2. The CDR3 has 17 residues. With V trimmed by 0 bases and J by 3 bases, 6 bases remained unmatched. Per the germline V gene, CDR1 is SGHDT and CDR2 is YYEEEE.

The gene calls are TRBV6-6 and TRBJ1-2, with TRBD1 matching 8 bases. The CDR3 runs to 13 residues. Germline assignment: CDR1 MNHNY and CDR2 SVGAGI (reference sequence). V trimming: 6 bases; J trimming: 8 bases; junction bases outside the gene matches: 8. The CDR3 DNA sequence: TGTGCCAGCAGCAACGACAGGGGTGGCGGCTACACCTTC. Translated: CASSNDRGGGYTF.

The rearrangement joins TRBV5-1 to TRBJ1-1, with D perhaps matching TRBD1 (6 bases). V shed 6 bases and J shed 3 bases, with 15 bases lying between them. This CDR3 is built from 14 residues. Germline values: CDR1 SGHRS, CDR2 YFSETQ. In nucleotides, the CDR3 is TGCGCCAGCACCCAATCTGGGGGCTACACTGAAGCTTTCTTT. Residues: CASTQSGGYTEAFF.

This clone has just a few counts. V gene TRBV5-6 combines with J gene TRBJ2-3; D is unclear. In germline, CDR1 is SGHDT, CDR2 YYEEEE. The CDR3 consists of 13 residues. V was shortened by 2 bases and J by 2 bases, with 6 bases between the two germline ends. Written as DNA, the CDR3 is TGTGCCAGCAGCTTTGGGTTCACAGATACGCAGTATTTT. Protein sequence: CASSFGFTDTQYF.

The V and J genes are TRBV9 and TRBJ1-2; 9 nucleotides agree with TRBD1. With V trimmed by 1 base and J by 4 bases, 5 bases remained unmatched. The CDR3 is made up of 15 amino acids. The germline gives CDR1 SGDLS, CDR2 YYNGEE. The CDR3 reads CASSVRDRVTYGYTF. Written as DNA, the CDR3 is TGTGCCAGCAGCGTAAGGGACAGGGTAACCTATGGCTACACCTTC.

The V call is TRBV4-3, the J call TRBJ2-2; 11 nucleotides line up with TRBD1. The trim removed 1 base at V and 6 bases at J, leaving 7 bases unmatched. CDR3 length equals 17 residues. CDR1 is LGHNA, CDR2 YSLEER, per germline. The chain's CDR3 is CASSQGPGQGDPGELFF. The CDR3 DNA follows: TGCGCCAGCAGCCAAGGTCCGGGACAGGGGGATCCCGGGGAGCTGTTTTTT.

The J gene is TRBJ2-1, the V gene TRBV9, with a weak D call TRBD2 (6 bases). The CDR3 contains 16 residues. The V end lost 2 bases, the J end lost 9 bases, and 21 bases lay between the germline ends. The germline gives CDR1 SGDLS, CDR2 YYNGEE. This chain's CDR3 is CASSVTGLPESGEQFF. The DNA for the CDR3 is TGTGCCAGCAGCGTGACCGGACTACCGGAATCGGGTGAGCAGTTCTTC.

CDR3 coding DNA: TGTGCCAGCAGTTTGGGACTGGACGGCTACACCTTC. It yields the protein CASSLGLDGYTF. V usage is TRBV7-2 and J usage is TRBJ1-2; the D gene is possibly TRBD1 (5 bases). CDR3 length equals 12 residues. Germline V lookup: CDR1 SGHTA, CDR2 FQGNSA. Trimming left V 6 bases short and J 8 bases short, with 13 bases between.

This clone has a single count. The chain links TRBV6-6 to TRBJ1-1; 10 positions agree with TRBD1. The CDR3 runs 14 residues. Germline lookup yields CDR1 MNHNY and CDR2 SVGAGI (reference sequence). After removal of 8 bases from V and 4 bases from J, the junction contained 7 bases not matched to a gene. The CDR3 region is CASRDRGEGTEAFF. The CDR3 DNA is TGTGCCAGCCGGGACAGGGGTGAAGGCACTGAAGCTTTCTTT.

The V gene is TRBV7-2, the J gene TRBJ1-5; a possible D gene is TRBD1 (6 bases). The CDR3 runs to 14 residues. Trimming shortened V by 5 bases and J by 8 bases, and 16 bases separated the two germline ends. Per germline, CDR1 SGHTA and CDR2 FQGNSA. CDR3 nucleotides: TGTGCCAGCAGCCAGGGGAGCTATAACGAGCCCCAGCATTTT. It codes for CASSQGSYNEPQHF.